The entry below describes one T cell receptor (beta chain). Participants, about 18 to 90 years old, spanned about two dozen US areas. The entry originates in a study of blood T cell repertoires in COVID-19. Overall study: Researchers got acute and convalescent COVID-19 samples from the United States, Italy and Spain.

TCRdb keeps only in-frame clones here, not all; method: immunoSEQ multiplex PCR. The sample shows a few hundred thousand clones, about nine tenths of them seen only once. The source is a woman aged 25-40 years who had been exposed to COVID-19. The sample consisted of PBMCs or T cells enriched from blood (not recorded which).

For the CDR3, the DNA is TGTGCTAGTGCCTTAAATAATTCACCCCTCCACTTT. Its protein is CASALNNSPLHF. The genes are TRBV12-5 and TRBJ1-6; D is uncertain. V was pared by 7 bases and J by 5 bases, with 6 bases between. Germline V gives CDR1 LGHNT, CDR2 FRNRAP. This CDR3 is built from 12 residues.